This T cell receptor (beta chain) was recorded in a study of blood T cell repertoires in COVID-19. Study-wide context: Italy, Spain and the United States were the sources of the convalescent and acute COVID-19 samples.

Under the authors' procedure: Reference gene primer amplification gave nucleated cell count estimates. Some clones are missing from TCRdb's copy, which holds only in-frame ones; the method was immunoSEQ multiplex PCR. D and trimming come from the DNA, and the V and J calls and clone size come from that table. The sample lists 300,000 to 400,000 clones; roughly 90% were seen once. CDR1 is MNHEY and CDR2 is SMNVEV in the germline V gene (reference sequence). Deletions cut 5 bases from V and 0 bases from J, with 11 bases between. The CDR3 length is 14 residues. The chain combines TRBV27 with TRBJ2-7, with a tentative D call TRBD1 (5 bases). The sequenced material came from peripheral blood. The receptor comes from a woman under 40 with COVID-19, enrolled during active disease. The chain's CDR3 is CASSPPTASYEQYF. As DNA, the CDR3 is TGTGCCAGCAGTCCCCCGACAGCCTCCTACGAGCAGTACTTC.